Following are 26 T cell receptor beta chains from one sample sequenced in a study of beta chain features in type 1 diabetes. Expressed TCRB transcripts were sequenced because the isolated RNA had all been reverse transcribed beforehand. Measured with immunoSEQ multiplex PCR; TCRdb has only the in-frame clones, and not every one. The repertoire holds approximately 340,000 clones, with roughly 16% as singletons. The sample was naive CD4+ T cells from blood. All receptors derive from a woman younger than 30 in good health.

V gene TRBV18 combines with J gene TRBJ2-3; D is possibly TRBD2 (5 bases). CDR1 is KGHSH and CDR2 is LQKENI in the germline V gene. The CDR3 extends over 12 amino acids. The ends were cut back, 3 bases at V and 6 bases at J, with 7 bases in the middle. The CDR3 reads CASSPSGDTQYF. The CDR3 coding sequence is TGTGCCAGCTCACCCTCGGGGGATACGCAGTATTTT.

The chain recombines TRBV7-2 with TRBJ1-5; a possible D gene is TRBD1 (6 bases). The ends were cut back, 7 bases at V and 2 bases at J, with 15 bases in the middle. The germline V gene encodes CDR1 SGHTA and CDR2 FQGNSA. The CDR3 runs 15 residues. CDR3: CASTDTAGGNQPQHF. The CDR3 bases are TGTGCCAGCACCGACACGGCAGGGGGCAATCAGCCCCAGCATTTT.

This clone occurred a few times. The chain couples TRBV7-9 to TRBJ2-2; D may be TRBD1 (6 bases). Germline values: CDR1 SEHNR, CDR2 FQNEAQ (reference sequence). The CDR3 sequence is 17 residues long. Between the trimmed V and J ends, which lost 6 bases and 0 bases, there was a span of 17 bases. CDR3 coding DNA: TGTGCCAGCAGGGCCATGACAGGTGGGACGAACACCGGGGAGCTGTTTTTT. Its translation: CASRAMTGGTNTGELFF. Variable domain in full (rest from reference TRBV7-9 and TRBJ2-2): DTGVSQNPRHKITKRGQNVTFRCDPISEHNRLYWYRQTLGQGPEFLTYFQNEAQLEKSRLLSDRFSAERPKGSFSTLEIQRTEQGDSAMYLCASRAMTGGTNTGELFFGEGSRLTVL.

The CDR3 nucleotides read TGCAGCTCCCGTAAGGACAGGCAGTTCTTC. It codes for CSSRKDRQFF. The chain employs TRBV29-1 and TRBJ2-1; TRBD1 is a possible D gene (6 bases). The germline V gene encodes CDR1 SQVTM and CDR2 ANQGSEA. With 8 bases removed from V and 12 bases from J, the gap between germline ends came to 14 bases. This CDR3 spans 10 amino acids.

This clone was picked up a small number of times. The chain uses TRBV29-1 and TRBJ1-2, with D possibly TRBD1 on 6 matching bases. In germline, CDR1 is SQVTM, CDR2 ANQGSEA. The V gene lost 2 bases and the J gene lost 8 bases, with 18 bases spanning the gap. The CDR3 contains 14 residues. In nucleotides, the CDR3 is TGCAGCGTTGAAACAGGGTCAGGGAGTACCGGCTACACCTTC. This codes for CSVETGSGSTGYTF.

The chain's CDR3 is CSVKDRKNTEAFF. CDR3 nucleotides: TGCAGCGTCAAGGACAGAAAGAACACTGAAGCTTTCTTT. The J gene is TRBJ1-1, the V gene TRBV29-1, with D tentatively TRBD1 (6 bases). CDR1 and CDR2 from the germline V gene are SQVTM and ANQGSEA. The CDR3 is 13 residues long. Trimming cost V 6 bases and J 1 base, with 12 bases left between them.

The rearrangement uses TRBV28 and TRBJ2-7; TRBD2 might be the D (7 bases). The germline V and J ends were trimmed by 4 bases and 2 bases, with 12 bases remaining between them. Germline assignment: CDR1 MDHEN and CDR2 SYDVKM. The CDR3 contains 14 residues. The CDR3 spells CASSWGGPTYEQYF. The CDR3 coding sequence is TGTGCCAGCAGTTGGGGGGGGCCCACCTACGAGCAGTACTTC.

The chain is built from TRBV7-9 and TRBJ2-7, with 7 bases matching TRBD2. CDR1 is SEHNR and CDR2 is FQNEAQ in the germline V gene (reference sequence). Trimming removed 1 base from V and 1 base from J; junction bases left unmatched: 4. This CDR3 spans 15 amino acids. The CDR3 bases are TGTGCCAGCAGCTTAGGACTAGCACGGTCCTACGAGCAGTACTTC. Its protein is CASSLGLARSYEQYF.

This clone was observed a handful of times. This chain uses TRBV19 with TRBJ1-1, with 7 bases lining up with TRBD1. Germline V gene lookup returns CDR1 LNHDA and CDR2 SQIVND (reference sequence). V dropped 4 bases and J dropped 4; count of bases not matched to a gene: 6. This CDR3 is built from 14 residues. The CDR3 DNA sequence: TGTGCCAGTAGTACGAGGGGGCTGAGCACTGAAGCTTTCTTT. It encodes CASSTRGLSTEAFF.

This clone was counted a few times. The CDR3 DNA reads as TGTGCCAGCTCGGCCCGGGACAGCGCCACAGATACGCAGTATTTT. The encoded protein is CASSARDSATDTQYF. The gene calls are TRBV18 and TRBJ2-3, with TRBD1 matching 7 bases. CDR3 length: 15 amino acids. Germline lookup yields CDR1 KGHSH and CDR2 LQKENI. Trimming cost V 6 bases and J 2 bases; bases outside gene matches: 8.

The table lists this clone with a few counts. The chain carries TRBV29-1 and TRBJ1-1; D is unresolved. Trimming shortened V by 1 base and J by 5 bases, and 11 bases separated the two germline ends. CDR3 length: 13 amino acids. CDR1 SQVTM and CDR2 ANQGSEA come from the germline V gene. Written as DNA, the CDR3 is TGCAGCGTTGAAGGAGGGATCAATACTGAAGCTTTCTTT. Translating it yields CSVEGGINTEAFF.

The table lists this clone with a few counts. The V call is TRBV7-8, the J call TRBJ2-3; 9 nucleotides line up with TRBD2. V dropped 5 bases and J dropped 6; count of bases not matched to a gene: 12. CDR1 is SGHVS, CDR2 FQNEAQ, per germline. The CDR3 totals 16 residues. DNA of the CDR3: TGTGCCAGCAGCCCTAGGGCGGCGGGAGGGCCCGATACGCAGTATTTT. Translation gives CASSPRAAGGPDTQYF.

This clone was seen only a few times. The chain combines TRBV14 with TRBJ2-2; D call uncertain. Germline V gene sequence: CDR1 SGHDN, CDR2 FVKESK. Trimming took 2 bases from V and 1 from J, leaving 5 bases between them. CDR3 size: 14 residues. DNA of the CDR3: TGTGCCAGCAGCCAATACTTGAACACCGGGGAGCTGTTTTTT. It codes for CASSQYLNTGELFF.

The gene calls are TRBV5-1 and TRBJ2-7; 9 bases map to TRBD2. V dropped 4 bases and J dropped 4; count of bases not matched to a gene: 6. CDR1 SGHRS and CDR2 YFSETQ come from the germline V gene. This CDR3 has 14 residues. This chain's CDR3 is CASSRSGSGYEQYF. The CDR3 DNA reads TGCGCCAGCAGCCGTAGCGGGAGCGGTTACGAGCAGTACTTC.

A few counts support this clone. The chain recombines TRBV6-1 with TRBJ1-5; no reliable D call. This CDR3 spans 13 amino acids. Trimming removed 3 bases from V and 4 bases from J, with 7 bases in between. The V gene's germline CDR1 is MNHNS and CDR2 SASEGT. The CDR3 DNA reads as TGTGCCAGCAGTGAGAGGGTGAATCAGCCCCAGCATTTT. This encodes CASSERVNQPQHF.

V and J are TRBV14 and TRBJ2-2; D is unresolved. The CDR3 runs to 15 residues. The ends were cut back, 4 bases at V and 7 bases at J, with 16 bases in the middle. The germline CDR1 and CDR2 sequences are SGHDN and FVKESK. CDR3 sequence: CASSPRTLGGGELFF. CDR3 bases: TGTGCCAGCAGCCCCCGAACTCTAGGTGGCGGGGAGCTGTTTTTT.

This clone occurred a few times. The CDR3 spells CASNILQGNEQYF. The DNA of the CDR3 is TGTGCCAGCAATATTCTACAGGGGAACGAGCAGTACTTC. The chain links TRBV2 to TRBJ2-7; 7 nucleotides agree with TRBD1. Germline CDR1 reads SNHLY; CDR2 reads FYNNEI. The CDR3 is made up of 13 amino acids. With 7 bases clipped from V and 5 bases from J, the junction kept 8 bases outside the gene matches.

V is TRBV5-1 and J is TRBJ2-7; TRBD1 aligns across 7 bases. Germline V gene lookup returns CDR1 SGHRS and CDR2 YFSETQ. CDR3 size: 14 residues. Trimming took 4 bases from V and 4 from J; bases not matched to a gene: 8. This CDR3 is CASSHKTGEYEQYF. The CDR3 region has the DNA TGCGCCAGCAGCCATAAAACAGGGGAGTACGAGCAGTACTTC.

V usage is TRBV11-2 and J usage is TRBJ2-7; 9 nucleotides align to TRBD1. CDR1 SGHAT and CDR2 FQNNGV come from the germline V gene. The CDR3 loop spans 15 amino acids. Trimming cost V 2 bases and J 2 bases; bases outside gene matches: 4. CDR3 DNA sequence: TGTGCCAGCAGCTTATCGGGACAGGGACCCTACGAGCAGTACTTC. It translates to CASSLSGQGPYEQYF.

This clone was detected a few times. V and J are TRBV2 and TRBJ1-1, with 8 bases fitting TRBD1. V dropped 6 bases and J dropped 4; count of bases not matched to a gene: 4. The CDR3 loop spans 13 amino acids. Germline CDR1 reads SNHLY; CDR2 reads FYNNEI. DNA for the CDR3: TGTGCCAGCAGGGCGACAGGGGTCACTGAAGCTTTCTTT. This gives the protein CASRATGVTEAFF.

This clone has more than one count but fewer than ten. The rearrangement uses TRBV6-5 and TRBJ1-2, with 10 bases aligning to TRBD1. In germline, CDR1 is MNHEY, CDR2 SVGAGI. The CDR3 spans 13 residues. The V and J ends lost 8 bases and 8 bases, in that order; junction bases with no gene match: 8. The CDR3, as DNA: TGTGCCAGCCAGGGACAGGGGAGGCAAGGCTACACCTTC. This gives the protein CASQGQGRQGYTF.

This clone was counted only a few times. This CDR3 is CASSVGNTGNTIYF. The CDR3 DNA sequence: TGTGCCAGCAGCGTAGGTAACACTGGAAACACCATATATTTT. The gene calls are TRBV9 and TRBJ1-3; D remains unclear. V lost 0 bases to trimming and J lost 2 bases, with 6 bases between them. The germline V gene has CDR1 SGDLS and CDR2 YYNGEE. There are 14 residues in the CDR3.

This clone showed up just a few times. This chain links TRBV30 with TRBJ2-1, with 8 bases matching TRBD2. Looked up from germline, CDR1 is GTSNPN and CDR2 is SVGIG (reference sequence). The ends lost 3 bases at V and 1 base at J; junction bases unmatched: 5. This CDR3 comprises 15 residues. Here the CDR3 DNA reads TGTGCCTGGAGACCGGGAGGGCCTTCCTACAATGAGCAGTTCTTC. Encoded protein: CAWRPGGPSYNEQFF.

This clone was detected only a few times. The rearrangement joins TRBV7-9 to TRBJ2-2, with TRBD2 as a possible D gene (6 bases). The CDR3 spans 15 residues. The germline V gene has CDR1 SEHNR and CDR2 FQNEAQ (reference sequence). The germline V and J ends were trimmed by 4 bases and 1 base, with 10 bases remaining between them. DNA of the CDR3: TGTGCCAGCAGCTCCGGGACTTGGAACACCGGGGAGCTGTTTTTT. Protein product: CASSSGTWNTGELFF.

The chain combines TRBV29-1 with TRBJ1-1; D ambiguous. The CDR3 is 13 amino acids. V was cut by 3 bases and J by 6 bases, with 14 bases left in between. Germline-derived CDR1 and CDR2 are SQVTM and ANQGSEA. In nucleotides, the CDR3 is TGCAGCGTTGAGCCGAGCGGGGTATCTGAAGCTTTCTTT. Encoded protein: CSVEPSGVSEAFF. Full variable domain (rest looked up from reference TRBV29-1 and TRBJ1-1): SAVISQKPSRDICQRGTSLTIQCQVDSQVTMMFWYRQQPGQSLTLIATANQGSEATYESGFVIDKFPISRPNLTFSTLTVSNMSPEDSSIYLCSVEPSGVSEAFFGQGTRLTVV.

This clone was found a few times. The gene calls are TRBV4-3 and TRBJ2-1, with 9 bases identical to TRBD2. The CDR3 extends over 18 amino acids. The germline V gene encodes CDR1 LGHNA and CDR2 YSLEER. The V segment lost 1 base and the J segment 4 bases; nucleotides outside the gene matches: 11. Here the CDR3 DNA reads TGCGCCAGCAGCCAAGGTGTCGTAGCGGGAGTGCGGTACAATGAGCAGTTCTTC. Translated, it gives CASSQGVVAGVRYNEQFF.